The clone carrying this T cell receptor (beta chain) was picked up many times. What it binds is not known. Trimming cost V 5 bases and J 0 bases, with 7 bases left between them. The CDR3 loop spans 13 amino acids. Germline values: CDR1 SGHAT, CDR2 FQNNGV. Assay used: immunoSEQ multiplex PCR; TCRdb lists only in-frame clones, some missing. The sample has about 130,000 clones, 75% to 90% seen once. This entry belongs to a study of T cell responses to AZD1222 COVID-19 vaccine. Whole-study findings and limits: Among the donors, most were white British and more were female, and clonal diversity was possibly underestimated. Variant regions that are unmutated are reportedly the target of nearly half of spike-specific TCRs. The span of vaccine-associated CD4 TCRs extended across spike, with dominance at 160-218 and 743-854.

The gene calls are TRBV11-2 and TRBJ1-2, with a weak D call TRBD1 (5 bases). Sequencing was performed on peripheral blood, taken on day 0 of AZD1222 vaccination. The origin of this receptor is an adult in good health. CDR3 region: CASSPTANYGYTF. In DNA form, the CDR3 reads TGTGCCAGCAGCCCGACAGCTAACTATGGCTACACCTTC. Using reference TRBV11-2 and TRBJ1-2 for the parts outside the CDR3, the full variable domain is EAGVAQSPRYKIIEKRQSVAFWCNPISGHATLYWYQQILGQGPKLLIQFQNNGVVDDSQLPKDRFSAERLKGVDSTLKIQPAKLEDSAVYLCASSPTANYGYTFGSGTRLTVV.